The rows below give T cell receptor beta chains drawn from one sample of a study of post-analysis software for immune sequencing data. TCRdb used MiXCR to reprocess the PCR reads, holding one entry per CDR3 protein. The sample contains around 710,000 distinct CDR3 sequences, roughly 50% of which appear only once. Specimen: blood. The receptor source for this set is a girl aged 10 to 17 with multiple sclerosis. The CDR3 runs from the conserved cysteine through the conserved F or W. Fields, in order: V gene, D gene, clone size, J gene, CDR3 DNA, CDR3 protein. A D gene is named only where the DNA matches it firmly. The size of a clone is reported for some rows only, either as once, few or many, or as a class for expanded clones.

v_gene: TRBV5-1
d_gene: NA
abundance: NA
j_gene: TRBJ2-3
CDR3nt: TGCGCCAGCAGCCCCTCGGGATTATACACAGATACGCAGTATTTT
CDR3aa: CASSPSGLYTDTQYF

v_gene: TRBV7-9
d_gene: TRBD2
abundance: few
j_gene: TRBJ2-7
CDR3nt: TGTGCCAGCAGCACGCCCTCCGGGACTAGCGACTACGAGCAGTACTTC
CDR3aa: CASSTPSGTSDYEQYF

v_gene: TRBV29-1
d_gene: NA
abundance: few
j_gene: TRBJ2-2
CDR3nt: TGCAGCGTTTTCGAGAACACCGGGGAGCTGTTTTTT
CDR3aa: CSVFENTGELFF

v_gene: TRBV15
d_gene: TRBD1
abundance: few
j_gene: TRBJ2-5
CDR3nt: TGTGCCACCAGCAAACCTGGGAAAGGGACAGAAGAGACCCAGTACTTC
CDR3aa: CATSKPGKGTEETQYF

v_gene: TRBV12-3/TRBV12-4
d_gene: NA
abundance: NA
j_gene: TRBJ2-3
CDR3nt: TGTGCCAGCATGACCGATCCGTCAGATACGCAGTATTTT
CDR3aa: CASMTDPSDTQYF

v_gene: TRBV9
d_gene: NA
abundance: NA
j_gene: TRBJ2-5
CDR3nt: TGTGCCAGCAGCGTGGGGGCAAGAATAGAGACCCAGTACTTC
CDR3aa: CASSVGARIETQYF

v_gene: TRBV9
d_gene: NA
abundance: NA
j_gene: TRBJ1-4
CDR3nt: TGTGCCAGCAGCGTAGACCAGGGTGAACAACTGTTTTTT
CDR3aa: CASSVDQGEQLFF

v_gene: TRBV29-1
d_gene: TRBD2
abundance: few
j_gene: TRBJ2-1
CDR3nt: TGCAGCGCCAGCCCGGACGGGAGGGGGTACAATGAGCAGTTCTTC
CDR3aa: CSASPDGRGYNEQFF

v_gene: TRBV29-1
d_gene: NA
abundance: NA
j_gene: TRBJ2-1
CDR3nt: TGCAGCGTTGGGTTTAGGCGGCAATTATCCAATGAGCAGTTCTTC
CDR3aa: CSVGFRRQLSNEQFF

v_gene: TRBV6-6
d_gene: NA
abundance: NA
j_gene: TRBJ1-3
CDR3nt: TGTGCCAGCGGCTCTGGAAACACCATATATTTT
CDR3aa: CASGSGNTIYF

v_gene: TRBV2
d_gene: NA
abundance: NA
j_gene: TRBJ1-2
CDR3nt: TGTGCCAGCAGTGAAGGGTCCAGGCGGCTCTATGGCTACACCTTC
CDR3aa: CASSEGSRRLYGYTF

v_gene: TRBV20-1
d_gene: NA
abundance: NA
j_gene: TRBJ2-7
CDR3nt: TGCAGTGCTAGAAGGTCGCCGGAGGGATCCTGCGAGCAGTACTTC
CDR3aa: CSARRSPEGSCEQYF

v_gene: TRBV20-1
d_gene: NA
abundance: NA
j_gene: TRBJ2-5
CDR3nt: TGCAGTGCCGCGAACTCCACACCCTACGATGAGCAGTACTTC
CDR3aa: CSAANSTPYDEQYF

v_gene: TRBV10-2
d_gene: NA
abundance: NA
j_gene: TRBJ2-3
CDR3nt: TGCGCCAGCAGTGGATGGCAGATTCGAGAACAGACCACAGATACGCAGTATTTT
CDR3aa: CASSGWQIREQTTDTQYF

v_gene: TRBV7-9
d_gene: NA
abundance: NA
j_gene: TRBJ1-1
CDR3nt: TGTGCCAGCAGCCAGGACAGCTCTATGGCTTTCTTT
CDR3aa: CASSQDSSMAFF

v_gene: TRBV29-1
d_gene: NA
abundance: NA
j_gene: TRBJ2-3
CDR3nt: TGCAGCGTTGACCGCAGGGGATTAGCAGATACGCAGTATTTT
CDR3aa: CSVDRRGLADTQYF

v_gene: TRBV6-2/TRBV6-3
d_gene: NA
abundance: NA
j_gene: TRBJ1-5
CDR3nt: TGTGCCAGCACCAGACAAGCGGTTGGGCCCCAGCATTTT
CDR3aa: CASTRQAVGPQHF

v_gene: TRBV9
d_gene: NA
abundance: few
j_gene: TRBJ1-2
CDR3nt: TGTGCCAGCAGCCACTCTCGGGGGTCGGAGGACTATGGCTACACCTTC
CDR3aa: CASSHSRGSEDYGYTF

v_gene: TRBV29-1
d_gene: NA
abundance: NA
j_gene: TRBJ2-7
CDR3nt: TGCAGCGTTGAGAGTGTCAGCAGCCCCTACGAGCAGTACTTC
CDR3aa: CSVESVSSPYEQYF

v_gene: TRBV29-1
d_gene: NA
abundance: few
j_gene: TRBJ1-1
CDR3nt: TGCAGCGCCCCCAAGGGGTCCTTGAACACTGAAGCTTTCTTT
CDR3aa: CSAPKGSLNTEAFF

v_gene: TRBV7-2
d_gene: NA
abundance: NA
j_gene: TRBJ1-4
CDR3nt: TGTGCCGCCAGGACCGGCCCTAATGAAAAACTGTTTTTT
CDR3aa: CAARTGPNEKLFF

v_gene: TRBV7-2
d_gene: TRBD2
abundance: few
j_gene: TRBJ2-1
CDR3nt: TGTGCCAACACTTTAATAGCGGGACCCTACAATGAGCAGTTCTTC
CDR3aa: CANTLIAGPYNEQFF

v_gene: TRBV9
d_gene: NA
abundance: once
j_gene: TRBJ2-2
CDR3nt: TGTGCCAGCAGCCCCACCCCCGTCGGGGAGCTGTTTTTT
CDR3aa: CASSPTPVGELFF

v_gene: TRBV10-2
d_gene: NA
abundance: NA
j_gene: TRBJ2-7
CDR3nt: TGCGCCAGCAGTGAGAGCTCATTAGCGTACTTC
CDR3aa: CASSESSLAYF

v_gene: TRBV12-3/TRBV12-4
d_gene: TRBD1
abundance: NA
j_gene: TRBJ2-5
CDR3nt: TGTGCCAGCAGTTTCCGACAGGGGACGTACCAAGAGACCCAGTACTTC
CDR3aa: CASSFRQGTYQETQYF

v_gene: TRBV10-3
d_gene: TRBD2
abundance: few
j_gene: TRBJ2-7
CDR3nt: TGTGCCACCCTCTTGTCGGGTGGGAGGGCCTACGGGCAGTACTTC
CDR3aa: CATLLSGGRAYGQYF

v_gene: TRBV6-4
d_gene: TRBD1
abundance: many
j_gene: TRBJ2-3
CDR3nt: TGTGCCAGCAGTGAGACAGGGGGCACAGATACGCAGTATTTT
CDR3aa: CASSETGGTDTQYF

v_gene: TRBV29-1
d_gene: TRBD2
abundance: NA
j_gene: TRBJ2-5
CDR3nt: TGCAGCGTTGACCAGGGAGGGCGAGAGACCCAGTACTTC
CDR3aa: CSVDQGGRETQYF

v_gene: TRBV28
d_gene: TRBD1
abundance: once
j_gene: TRBJ1-2
CDR3nt: TGTGCCAGCAGTTTCCCACCTCCAGGGGGGCTTGGCGGCTACACCTTC
CDR3aa: CASSFPPPGGLGGYTF

v_gene: TRBV5-5
d_gene: NA
abundance: NA
j_gene: TRBJ2-7
CDR3nt: TGTGCCAGCAATGGGGGGATCTCCTACGAGCAGTACTTC
CDR3aa: CASNGGISYEQYF